These 6 T cell receptor beta chains were all obtained from the same sample, sequenced in a study of CD8 T cells in Susac syndrome. RNA amounts of 0.5 to 1 ug underwent reverse transcription with random hexamers. TCRdb re-analysed the immunoSEQ multiplex PCR reads in MiXCR, keeping a single row per CDR3 protein. The data hold hundreds of thousands of distinct CDR3 sequences, with almost 85% observed a single time. Sequencing input: CD8+ T cells from PBMCs. These receptors all come from a human donor with multiple sclerosis.

This chain joins TRBV6-4 and TRBJ2-3; perhaps TRBD2 as D (6 bases). The CDR3 spans 14 residues. Germline values: CDR1 MRHNA, CDR2 SNTAGT. Deletions cut 5 bases from V and 4 bases from J, with 13 bases between. CDR3 sequence reads: CASSPGVEADTQYF. DNA for the CDR3: TGTGCCAGCAGTCCGGGGGTGGAAGCAGATACGCAGTATTTT.

The V gene is TRBV19, the J gene TRBJ2-3; TRBD1 agrees at 7 bases. Germline values: CDR1 LNHDA, CDR2 SQIVND (reference sequence). There are 15 residues in the CDR3. The V gene end was trimmed by 7 bases and the J gene end by 2 bases; junction bases not matched to a gene: 9. The chain's CDR3 is CASNGRDRSTDTQYF. CDR3 DNA: TGTGCCAGTAATGGCCGGGACAGATCCACAGATACGCAGTATTTT.

The chain uses TRBV20-1 and TRBJ1-2; D not certain. The CDR3 sequence is 15 residues long. The V end lost 1 base, the J end lost 0 bases, and 12 bases lay between the germline ends. Per germline, CDR1 DFQATT and CDR2 SNEGSKA (reference sequence). CDR3 sequence (DNA): TGCAGTGCTAGAGCCACTCGAGTCTCTAACTATGGCTACACCTTC. This codes for CSARATRVSNYGYTF.

This clonotype was seen just once. The chain recombines TRBV28 with TRBJ2-5; 9 nucleotides line up with TRBD1. The CDR3 has 14 residues. V gave up 8 bases and J gave up 2 bases; unmatched junction bases: 6. Germline values: CDR1 MDHEN, CDR2 SYDVKM. The CDR3 sequence: CASAGTGQQETQYF. CDR3 coding DNA: TGTGCCAGCGCTGGGACAGGGCAACAAGAGACCCAGTACTTC.

The rearrangement uses TRBV7-9 and TRBJ2-7; D is ambiguous. Trimming removed 5 bases at V and 6 bases at J, with 11 bases between. The CDR3 length is 12 residues. Looked up from germline, CDR1 is SEHNR and CDR2 is FQNEAQ (reference sequence). The CDR3 DNA sequence: TGTGCCAGCAGCGGACCTGGTGGCGAGCAGTACTTC. Protein sequence: CASSGPGGEQYF.

This clonotype was recorded only once. V usage is TRBV28 and J usage is TRBJ1-1; D gene unclear. The CDR3 loop spans 14 amino acids. Per germline, CDR1 MDHEN and CDR2 SYDVKM. V shed 8 bases and J shed 5 bases, with 18 bases lying between them. This chain's CDR3 is CASLYTAAGTEAFF. For the CDR3, the DNA is TGTGCCAGCCTATATACGGCAGCGGGTACTGAAGCTTTCTTT.